The 8 T cell receptor beta chains in this list originate from one sample, sequenced in a study of cytomegalovirus exposure and HLA in healthy donors. The PCR used 60 Vbeta and 13 Jbeta primers. Produced via immunoSEQ multiplex PCR; TCRdb's table is partial and in-frame only. The top ten clones hold 1.5% to 2% of a sample with roughly 200,000 clones, 73% of them seen once. The specimen sequenced was PBMCs. The receptors were sampled from a woman in her twenties or thirties in good health and CMV-seronegative.

V and J are TRBV6-5 and TRBJ2-2; TRBD2 agrees at 7 bases. Per germline, CDR1 MNHEY and CDR2 SVGAGI. The CDR3 runs to 15 residues. After removal of 6 bases from V and 4 bases from J, the junction contained 8 bases not matched to a gene. The CDR3 region has the DNA TGTGCCAGCAGGACGGGAGGTTGGCGCACCGGGGAGCTGTTTTTT. Its protein is CASRTGGWRTGELFF.

The V call is TRBV5-4, the J call TRBJ1-2; 8 bases fit TRBD1. V shed 4 bases, J shed 8 bases, and the junction held 7 bases outside the gene matches. Per the germline V gene, CDR1 is SGHNT and CDR2 is YYREEE (reference sequence). CDR3 length: 13 amino acids. CDR3 DNA: TGTGCCAGCAGCGCGGGACAGGCACTAGGCTACACCTTC. This encodes CASSAGQALGYTF.

The chain joins TRBV7-8 to TRBJ2-3; D not certain. From germline, CDR1 is SGHVS and CDR2 FQNEAQ. The V end was cut by 1 base, the J end by 0 bases, with 8 bases between. The CDR3 covers 15 residues. The CDR3 region has the DNA TGTGCCAGCAGCTTAGGTGCAACTAGCACAGATACGCAGTATTTT. This sequence encodes CASSLGATSTDTQYF.

This clone turned up a few times. The V and J genes are TRBV7-2 and TRBJ2-7, with D uncertain. The CDR3 has 12 residues. The V gene lost 1 base and the J gene lost 1 base, with 2 bases spanning the gap. CDR1 is SGHTA and CDR2 is FQGNSA in the germline V gene. DNA for the CDR3: TGTGCCAGCAGCTTAGTATCCTACGAGCAGTACTTC. This sequence encodes CASSLVSYEQYF.

The chain employs TRBV4-1 and TRBJ2-7; the match to TRBD1 covers 10 bases. The CDR3 has 17 amino acids. V was pared by 4 bases and J by 6 bases, with 15 bases of the junction left unmatched. The V gene's germline CDR1 is MGHRA and CDR2 YSYEKL. The CDR3 region has the DNA TGCGCCAGCAGCCTATCGATACTAGGACAGGGGGTGTGCGAGCAGTACTTC. Residues: CASSLSILGQGVCEQYF.

The rearrangement uses TRBV7-9 and TRBJ2-1; 9 positions match TRBD2. CDR3 size: 15 residues. Looked up from germline, CDR1 is SEHNR and CDR2 is FQNEAQ (reference sequence). The trim removed 1 base at V and 7 bases at J, leaving 5 bases unmatched. CDR3 bases: TGTGCCAGCAGCTTAGGGGCTAGCGGGATGAATGAGCAGTTCTTC. It codes for CASSLGASGMNEQFF.

For the CDR3, the DNA is TGTGCCAGCAGCCCCCTGAGTAGTCGTTTTGAGCAGTTCTTC. Its translation is CASSPLSSRFEQFF. V and J are TRBV7-2 and TRBJ2-1; D is unclear. The CDR3 length is 14 residues. The V gene's germline CDR1 is SGHTA and CDR2 FQGNSA. V dropped 5 bases and J dropped 9 bases, with 17 bases sitting between them.

J is TRBJ2-7 and V is TRBV9; D gene ambiguous. The germline gives CDR1 SGDLS, CDR2 YYNGEE. The CDR3 sequence is 12 residues long. Trimming shortened V by 4 bases and J by 3 bases, and 8 bases separated the two germline ends. The chain's CDR3 is CASSQTDYEQYF. The DNA for the CDR3 is TGTGCCAGCAGCCAGACTGACTACGAGCAGTACTTC. The whole variable domain, remainder taken from reference TRBV9 and TRBJ2-7, is DSGVTQTPKHLITATGQRVTLRCSPRSGDLSVYWYQQSLDQGLQFLIQYYNGEERAKGNILERFSAQQFPDLHSELNLSSLELGDSALYFCASSQTDYEQYFGPGTRLTVT.